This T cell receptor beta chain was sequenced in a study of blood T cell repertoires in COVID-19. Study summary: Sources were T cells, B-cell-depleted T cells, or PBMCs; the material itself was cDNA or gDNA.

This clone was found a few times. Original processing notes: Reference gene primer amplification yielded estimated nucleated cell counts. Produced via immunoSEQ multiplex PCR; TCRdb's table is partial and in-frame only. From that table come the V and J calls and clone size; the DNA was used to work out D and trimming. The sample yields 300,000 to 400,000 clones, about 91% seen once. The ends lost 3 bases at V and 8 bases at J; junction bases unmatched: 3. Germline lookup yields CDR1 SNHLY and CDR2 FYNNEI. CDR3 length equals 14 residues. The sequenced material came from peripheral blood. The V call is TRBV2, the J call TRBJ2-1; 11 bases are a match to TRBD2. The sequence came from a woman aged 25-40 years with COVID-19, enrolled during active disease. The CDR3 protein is CASSEGLAADEQFF. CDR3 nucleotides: TGTGCCAGCAGTGAGGGACTAGCGGCCGATGAGCAGTTCTTC.